This TCR beta chain is drawn from a study of early T cells in non-severe SARS-CoV-2 infection. MiXCR was run by TCRdb on the 5' RACE reads, yielding one entry per CDR3 protein. Found here are about 110,000 distinct CDR3 sequences, roughly 12% of them singletons; the top ten hold less than 4.5%. The specimen was whole blood, collected at baseline. This receptor was taken from an adult who was a healthcare worker with PCR-confirmed SARS-CoV-2 infection or an uninfected control (not recorded which).

This CDR3 is CASSFGTTRGNEQFF. In DNA form, the CDR3 reads TGTGCCAGCAGCTTCGGGACCACCCGGGGTAATGAGCAGTTCTTC. This chain uses TRBV5-5 with TRBJ2-1; perhaps D is TRBD1 or TRBD2 (5 bases each). This CDR3 has 15 residues. V was shortened by 2 bases and J by 7 bases, with 16 bases between the two germline ends. Germline CDR1 is SGHKS and CDR2 is YYEKEE (reference sequence).